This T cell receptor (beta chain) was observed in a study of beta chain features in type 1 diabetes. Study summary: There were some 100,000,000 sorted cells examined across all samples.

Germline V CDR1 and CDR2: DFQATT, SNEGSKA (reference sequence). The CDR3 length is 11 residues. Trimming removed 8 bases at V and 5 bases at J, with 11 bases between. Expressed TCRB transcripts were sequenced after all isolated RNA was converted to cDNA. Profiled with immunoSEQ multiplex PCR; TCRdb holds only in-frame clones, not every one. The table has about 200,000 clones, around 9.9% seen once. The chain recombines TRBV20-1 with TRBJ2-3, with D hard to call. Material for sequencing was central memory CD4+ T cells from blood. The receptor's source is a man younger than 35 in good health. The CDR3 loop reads CSSPSRDTQYF. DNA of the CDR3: TGCAGTTCCCCTTCGAGAGATACGCAGTATTTT.